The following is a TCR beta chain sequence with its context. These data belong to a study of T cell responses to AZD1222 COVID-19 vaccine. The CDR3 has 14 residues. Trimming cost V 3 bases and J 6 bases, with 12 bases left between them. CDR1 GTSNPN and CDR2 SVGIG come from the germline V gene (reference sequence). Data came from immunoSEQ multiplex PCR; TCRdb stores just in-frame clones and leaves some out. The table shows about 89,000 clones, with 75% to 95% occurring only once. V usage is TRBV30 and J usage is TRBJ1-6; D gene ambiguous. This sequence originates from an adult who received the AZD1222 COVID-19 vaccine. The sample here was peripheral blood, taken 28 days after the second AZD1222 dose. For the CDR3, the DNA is TGTGCCTGGAGGGACTCCCGACGTAATTCACCCCTCCACTTT. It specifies CAWRDSRRNSPLHF.